The rows below give T cell receptor beta chains drawn from one sample of a study of blood T cell repertoires in COVID-19. Generated by immunoSEQ multiplex PCR, the TCRdb table keeps only in-frame clones and is missing some. The sample includes about 220,000 clones, more than 70% seen only once; the top ten take about 3.8%. Sequencing input: peripheral blood. These receptors were taken from an elderly woman with acute or convalescent COVID-19. Each CDR3 is given with its conserved first and last residue. The order of the fields is CDR3 protein, CDR3 DNA, clone size, V gene, J gene, D gene. A D gene is named only where the DNA matches it firmly. The listing skips clone size in some rows; elsewhere it reads once, few, many or a size class.

cdr3_aa: CASSPSSAGELFF
cdr3_nt: TGTGCCAGCTCACCAAGCAGCGCTGGGGAGCTGTTTTTT
clone_size: -
v_call: TRBV18
j_call: TRBJ2-2
d_call: -

cdr3_aa: CASFARGQGVYEQYF
cdr3_nt: TGTGCCAGCTTTGCTAGGGGACAGGGGGTCTACGAGCAGTACTTC
clone_size: -
v_call: TRBV27
j_call: TRBJ2-7
d_call: TRBD1

cdr3_aa: CASSWGLAGAYNEQFF
cdr3_nt: TGCGCCAGCAGTTGGGGACTAGCGGGGGCCTACAATGAGCAGTTCTTC
clone_size: -
v_call: TRBV5-1
j_call: TRBJ2-1
d_call: TRBD2

cdr3_aa: CASSFAGSNQPQHF
cdr3_nt: TGTGCCAGCAGTTTCGCAGGGAGCAATCAGCCCCAGCATTTT
clone_size: -
v_call: TRBV28
j_call: TRBJ1-5
d_call: -

cdr3_aa: CASSQGSLTMVGEQYF
cdr3_nt: TGTGCCAGCAGTCAAGGGAGCCTCACCATGGTTGGCGAGCAGTACTTC
clone_size: -
v_call: TRBV7-3
j_call: TRBJ2-7
d_call: -

cdr3_aa: CASSVGTDYGYTF
cdr3_nt: TGTGCCAGCAGCGTAGGGACAGACTATGGCTACACCTTC
clone_size: -
v_call: TRBV9
j_call: TRBJ1-2
d_call: -

cdr3_aa: CASSGLGTSGRNTGELFF
cdr3_nt: TGTGCCAGCAGCGGACTAGGTACTAGCGGGAGGAACACCGGGGAGCTGTTTTTT
clone_size: -
v_call: TRBV11-2
j_call: TRBJ2-2
d_call: TRBD2

cdr3_aa: CAISEPPSSYEQYF
cdr3_nt: TGTGCCATCAGTGAGCCGCCGAGCTCCTACGAGCAGTACTTC
clone_size: -
v_call: TRBV10-3
j_call: TRBJ2-7
d_call: -

cdr3_aa: CTSSQGSGGASYNEQFF
cdr3_nt: TGCACCAGCAGCCAAGGTAGCGGGGGGGCCTCCTACAATGAGCAGTTCTTC
clone_size: -
v_call: TRBV1
j_call: TRBJ2-1
d_call: -

cdr3_aa: CASSLAWAGTNYGYTF
cdr3_nt: TGCGCCAGCAGCTTGGCCTGGGCAGGGACTAACTATGGCTACACCTTC
clone_size: -
v_call: TRBV5-1
j_call: TRBJ1-2
d_call: -

cdr3_aa: CASSPPRFYGYTF
cdr3_nt: TGTGCCAGCAGTCCTCCCAGATTCTATGGCTACACCTTC
clone_size: -
v_call: TRBV28
j_call: TRBJ1-2
d_call: -

cdr3_aa: CASSLGQGGYGYTF
cdr3_nt: TGTGCCAGCAGCTTAGGACAGGGAGGCTATGGCTACACCTTC
clone_size: -
v_call: TRBV7-3
j_call: TRBJ1-2
d_call: TRBD1

cdr3_aa: CASSLGTAAGGLTDTQYF
cdr3_nt: TGTGCCAGCAGCTTAGGGACGGCCGCGGGGGGACTCACAGATACGCAGTATTTT
clone_size: -
v_call: TRBV7-2
j_call: TRBJ2-3
d_call: TRBD2

cdr3_aa: CASRTDRGVAEAFF
cdr3_nt: TGTGCCAGCAGAACAGACAGGGGGGTAGCTGAAGCTTTCTTT
clone_size: -
v_call: TRBV6-5
j_call: TRBJ1-1
d_call: TRBD1

cdr3_aa: CASSPTGQQNIQYF
cdr3_nt: TGTGCCAGCAGCCCGACGGGACAGCAAAACATTCAGTACTTC
clone_size: -
v_call: TRBV9
j_call: TRBJ2-4
d_call: TRBD1

cdr3_aa: CAWSRGAANQPQHF
cdr3_nt: TGTGCCTGGTCACGGGGGGCCGCCAATCAGCCCCAGCATTTT
clone_size: -
v_call: TRBV30
j_call: TRBJ1-5
d_call: -

cdr3_aa: CASSRGGGETQYF
cdr3_nt: TGTGCCAGCAGCAGAGGGGGGGGAGAGACCCAGTACTTC
clone_size: -
v_call: TRBV4-2
j_call: TRBJ2-5
d_call: -

cdr3_aa: CASSLGQMNTEAFF
cdr3_nt: TGTGCCAGCAGCTTGGGACAGATGAACACTGAAGCTTTCTTT
clone_size: -
v_call: TRBV7-9
j_call: TRBJ1-1
d_call: TRBD1

cdr3_aa: CASSSGTANTEAFF
cdr3_nt: TGCGCCAGCAGCAGTGGGACAGCGAACACTGAAGCTTTCTTT
clone_size: -
v_call: TRBV5-1
j_call: TRBJ1-1
d_call: TRBD1

cdr3_aa: CASRSSGGQETQYF
cdr3_nt: TGCGCCAGCCGGAGTAGCGGGGGACAAGAGACCCAGTACTTC
clone_size: -
v_call: TRBV5-1
j_call: TRBJ2-5
d_call: TRBD2

cdr3_aa: CASSFGTSGIGELFF
cdr3_nt: TGTGCCAGCAGCTTCGGGACTAGCGGCATCGGGGAGCTGTTTTTT
clone_size: -
v_call: TRBV5-4
j_call: TRBJ2-2
d_call: TRBD2

cdr3_aa: CASSLWGSYGYTF
cdr3_nt: TGTGCCAGCAGTTTATGGGGCAGCTATGGCTACACCTTC
clone_size: -
v_call: TRBV12-3/TRBV12-4
j_call: TRBJ1-2
d_call: -

cdr3_aa: CATSDRGGAGTQYF
cdr3_nt: TGTGCCACCAGTGATCGCGGGGGGGCAGGTACGCAGTATTTT
clone_size: -
v_call: TRBV24-1
j_call: TRBJ2-3
d_call: TRBD2

cdr3_aa: CASSLGDRGREQYF
cdr3_nt: TGTGCCAGCAGCTTAGGGGACAGGGGGCGCGAGCAGTACTTC
clone_size: -
v_call: TRBV11-3
j_call: TRBJ2-7
d_call: TRBD1

cdr3_aa: CASSIAIGQEAFF
cdr3_nt: TGTGCCAGTAGTATAGCTATTGGGCAAGAAGCTTTCTTT
clone_size: once
v_call: TRBV19
j_call: TRBJ1-1
d_call: -

cdr3_aa: CASSSLARGDTQYF
cdr3_nt: TGTGCCAGCAGCTCCCTGGCCCGGGGAGATACGCAGTATTTT
clone_size: -
v_call: TRBV13
j_call: TRBJ2-3
d_call: -

cdr3_aa: CASSLTGGNNYGYTF
cdr3_nt: TGTGCCAGCAGTCTGACAGGGGGCAATAACTATGGCTACACCTTC
clone_size: -
v_call: TRBV6-5
j_call: TRBJ1-2
d_call: TRBD1

cdr3_aa: CASSLQAWDSPLHF
cdr3_nt: TGTGCCAGCAGCCTCCAGGCGTGGGATTCACCCCTCCACTTT
clone_size: -
v_call: TRBV6-6
j_call: TRBJ1-6
d_call: -

cdr3_aa: CASSYQGDEQYF
cdr3_nt: TGCGCCAGCAGCTATCAGGGGGACGAGCAGTACTTC
clone_size: few
v_call: TRBV5-1
j_call: TRBJ2-7
d_call: TRBD1

cdr3_aa: CASSIRGPDSPLHF
cdr3_nt: TGTGCCAGTAGTATCCGAGGGCCGGATTCACCCCTCCACTTT
clone_size: -
v_call: TRBV19
j_call: TRBJ1-6
d_call: -

cdr3_aa: CASGVTYEQYF
cdr3_nt: TGTGCCAGCGGAGTTACCTACGAGCAGTACTTC
clone_size: -
v_call: TRBV27
j_call: TRBJ2-7
d_call: -

cdr3_aa: CASSGQSFTYEQYF
cdr3_nt: TGTGCCAGCAGCGGACAGTCCTTCACCTACGAGCAGTACTTC
clone_size: few
v_call: TRBV28
j_call: TRBJ2-7
d_call: -

cdr3_aa: CASSLASGGAPSDTQYF
cdr3_nt: TGTGCCAGCAGCCTAGCGAGCGGGGGGGCCCCATCAGATACGCAGTATTTT
clone_size: -
v_call: TRBV6-2/TRBV6-3
j_call: TRBJ2-3
d_call: TRBD2

cdr3_aa: CASSYSNSPQTYEQYF
cdr3_nt: TGTGCCAGCAGTTACTCGAACAGCCCCCAGACCTACGAGCAGTACTTC
clone_size: once
v_call: TRBV6-2/TRBV6-3
j_call: TRBJ2-7
d_call: -

cdr3_aa: CASSVAFRADTQYF
cdr3_nt: TGTGCCAGCAGCGTAGCATTCAGGGCAGATACGCAGTATTTT
clone_size: -
v_call: TRBV9
j_call: TRBJ2-3
d_call: -

cdr3_aa: CASRQGSQPQHF
cdr3_nt: TGTGCCAGCCGACAGGGAAGTCAGCCCCAGCATTTT
clone_size: -
v_call: TRBV28
j_call: TRBJ1-5
d_call: TRBD1

cdr3_aa: CASRHGQLNTEAFF
cdr3_nt: TGCGCCAGCAGACATGGACAGCTGAACACTGAAGCTTTCTTT
clone_size: -
v_call: TRBV5-1
j_call: TRBJ1-1
d_call: -

cdr3_aa: CASSFGVNNEQFF
cdr3_nt: TGTGCCAGCAGTTTTGGAGTAAACAATGAGCAGTTCTTC
clone_size: -
v_call: TRBV12-3/TRBV12-4
j_call: TRBJ2-1
d_call: -

cdr3_aa: CASSLGQVHYNEQFF
cdr3_nt: TGTGCCAGCAGCTTGGGACAGGTGCACTACAATGAGCAGTTCTTC
clone_size: -
v_call: TRBV7-2
j_call: TRBJ2-1
d_call: TRBD1

cdr3_aa: CATSREQGTQPQHF
cdr3_nt: TGTGCCACCAGCAGAGAACAGGGCACTCAGCCCCAGCATTTT
clone_size: -
v_call: TRBV15
j_call: TRBJ1-5
d_call: -

cdr3_aa: CATSESGGFGGYTF
cdr3_nt: TGTGCCACCAGTGAGTCAGGGGGGTTCGGTGGCTACACCTTC
clone_size: -
v_call: TRBV24-1
j_call: TRBJ1-2
d_call: TRBD1

cdr3_aa: CASSLLGENTEAFF
cdr3_nt: TGCGCCAGCAGCTTGTTAGGAGAGAACACTGAAGCTTTCTTT
clone_size: -
v_call: TRBV5-1
j_call: TRBJ1-1
d_call: -

cdr3_aa: CASSTGDSSTDTQYF
cdr3_nt: TGCGCCAGCAGCACCGGGGACTCCAGCACAGATACGCAGTATTTT
clone_size: -
v_call: TRBV5-1
j_call: TRBJ2-3
d_call: -

cdr3_aa: CAWSLWAGSPLHF
cdr3_nt: TGTGCCTGGAGTTTGTGGGCTGGGTCACCCCTCCACTTT
clone_size: -
v_call: TRBV30
j_call: TRBJ1-6
d_call: -

cdr3_aa: CASKGAYNSPLHF
cdr3_nt: TGTGCCAGCAAGGGGGCATATAATTCACCCCTCCACTTT
clone_size: -
v_call: TRBV2
j_call: TRBJ1-6
d_call: TRBD1

cdr3_aa: CASSSLAGGQYEQYF
cdr3_nt: TGTGCCAGCAGCTCCCTAGCGGGGGGTCAATACGAGCAGTACTTC
clone_size: -
v_call: TRBV5-6
j_call: TRBJ2-7
d_call: TRBD2